This paragraph reports one T cell receptor beta chain. Its antigen remains unknown. TCRdb re-called the 5' RACE reads through MiXCR, storing one row per CDR3 protein. The table shows around 250,000 distinct CDR3 sequences, with approximately 12% occurring only once. This sample is part of a study of CD8 T cells in ankylosing spondylitis. Study-level points and caveats: The authors reported significant enrichment of disease-linked clones in matched ankylosing spondylitis synovial fluid. A TCR beta motif of roughly eight highly homologous variants seemed to mark ankylosing spondylitis blood.

This TCR was sampled from a male donor with ankylosing spondylitis or in good health (not recorded which). Material for sequencing was blood, either unsorted or a sorted T cell fraction (not recorded which).

The CDR3: CASNGPYSFPAFF. DNA of the CDR3: TGTGCCAGCAACGGACCCTACTCCTTTCCAGCTTTCTTT. This chain connects TRBV12-3 or TRBV12-4 to TRBJ1-1; D not resolved. The V end was cut by 7 bases, the J end by 10 bases, with 19 bases between. The CDR3 consists of 13 residues.